The 21 T cell receptor beta chains reported below all come from one sample, sequenced in a study of T cell repertoires in cytomegalovirus infection. These receptors are not linked to any known antigen. From the reads, TCRdb called clonotypes with MiXCR, one entry per CDR3 protein. The sample includes roughly 570,000 distinct CDR3 sequences, almost 40% seen only once; the top ten take 48%. Here the sequenced sample was cultured PBMCs, taken from culture after CMV antigen stimulation. Every receptor here comes from a human donor in good health (CMV status not recorded). Some clones in this sample may be carry-over from other donors' samples.

The J gene is TRBJ1-5, the V gene TRBV7-2, with 9 bases fitting TRBD1. The germline V gene has CDR1 SGHTA and CDR2 FQGNSA. The CDR3 has 18 amino acids. The ends lost 5 bases at V and 4 bases at J; junction bases unmatched: 15. The CDR3 DNA reads TGTGCCAGCAGCCCACACATATGGACAGGGGAGGGGAATCAGCCCCAGCATTTT. Translation: CASSPHIWTGEGNQPQHF.

The chain employs TRBV11-2 and TRBJ2-3; the D is unclear. V lost 6 bases and J lost 0, with 7 bases in between. Germline lookup yields CDR1 SGHAT and CDR2 FQNNGV. CDR3 size: 13 residues. The CDR3: CASSRVSTDTQYF. CDR3 sequence (DNA): TGTGCCAGCAGTAGAGTGAGCACAGATACGCAGTATTTT.

The chain uses TRBV27 and TRBJ1-5; tentative D call: TRBD1 (5 bases). The CDR3 extends over 15 amino acids. CDR1 and CDR2 from the germline V gene are MNHEY and SMNVEV (reference sequence). Trimming removed 6 bases at V and 0 bases at J, with 12 bases between. CDR3 residues: CASSPGRISNQPQHF. The CDR3 coding sequence is TGTGCCAGCAGCCCGGGACGCATTAGCAATCAGCCCCAGCATTTT.

The table lists this clonotype with many counts. The chain carries TRBV7-9 and TRBJ1-4; 7 bases agree with TRBD1. Losses at the gene ends were 5 bases for V and 4 bases for J; bases not matched to a gene: 7. The germline V gene encodes CDR1 SEHNR and CDR2 FQNEAQ (reference sequence). This CDR3 is 15 amino acids long. The CDR3 nucleotides are TGTGCCAGCAGCCCAGGGACAGACCTTAATGAAAAACTGTTTTTT. It yields the protein CASSPGTDLNEKLFF.

This clonotype came up many times. This chain joins TRBV7-2 and TRBJ1-4; a possible D gene is TRBD1 (5 bases). The V and J ends lost 1 base and 5 bases respectively, with 11 bases between them. The CDR3 is 15 residues long. Germline-derived CDR1 and CDR2 are SGHTA and FQGNSA. CDR3: CASSLVPGRNEKLFF. Here the CDR3 DNA reads TGTGCCAGCAGCTTAGTCCCAGGGCGGAATGAAAAACTGTTTTTT.

This clonotype was found a few times. This chain connects TRBV24-1 to TRBJ1-5; D gene uncertain. This CDR3 has 18 residues. The germline V and J ends were trimmed by 7 bases and 1 base, with 22 bases remaining between them. Germline V gene data show CDR1 as KGHDR and CDR2 as SFDVKD. The CDR3 region is CATSPRPPQYMSNQPQHF. CDR3 nucleotide sequence: TGTGCCACCAGCCCGAGGCCGCCCCAATATATGAGCAATCAGCCCCAGCATTTT.

This clonotype was found a few times. The chain joins TRBV11-2 to TRBJ2-3; 7 bases match TRBD2. Looked up from germline, CDR1 is SGHAT and CDR2 is FQNNGV. The CDR3 has 13 amino acids. The V segment lost 5 bases and the J segment 4 bases; nucleotides outside the gene matches: 3. In DNA form, the CDR3 reads TGTGCCAGCAGCACTAGCGAGGCAGATACGCAGTATTTT. It encodes CASSTSEADTQYF.

The genes are TRBV7-8 and TRBJ2-1, with TRBD1 as a possible D gene (5 bases). The CDR3 loop spans 21 amino acids. The V and J ends lost 2 bases and 4 bases respectively, with 30 bases between them. Germline assignment: CDR1 SGHVS and CDR2 FQNEAQ. CDR3 sequence: CASSLHWGRQGKVGKYNEQFF. The CDR3 bases are TGTGCCAGCAGCTTACATTGGGGCCGGCAGGGTAAAGTGGGAAAATACAATGAGCAGTTCTTC.

This clonotype was counted a few times. The chain uses TRBV6-1 and TRBJ1-4; 7 positions agree with TRBD1. CDR1 and CDR2 (germline): MNHNS, SASEGT. This CDR3 comprises 15 residues. Germline trimming cut 8 bases from V and 5 bases from J; bases unmatched to any gene: 11. The DNA of the CDR3 is TGTGCCAGCGGTCGACAGGGCAGAACCAATGAAAAACTGTTTTTT. It yields the protein CASGRQGRTNEKLFF.

The rearrangement joins TRBV7-2 to TRBJ2-2; no definite D call. Germline-derived CDR1 and CDR2 are SGHTA and FQGNSA. The CDR3 has 15 residues. Trimming shortened V by 3 bases and J by 2 bases, and 10 bases separated the two germline ends. Written as DNA, the CDR3 is TGTGCCAGCAGCTTGTCACTACCTAACACCGGGGAGCTGTTTTTT. Amino acids: CASSLSLPNTGELFF.

The chain recombines TRBV20-1 with TRBJ2-1, with D hard to call. V gave up 5 bases and J gave up 0 bases, with 11 bases separating them. From germline, CDR1 is DFQATT and CDR2 SNEGSKA (reference sequence). This CDR3 spans 14 amino acids. The DNA for the CDR3 is TGCAGTGCTCGTTCACCGAGCTCCTACAATGAGCAGTTCTTC. It yields the protein CSARSPSSYNEQFF.

In its sample, this clonotype was seen a few times. This sequence joins TRBV7-2 and TRBJ1-2, with D perhaps matching TRBD1 (5 bases). Trimming shortened V by 3 bases and J by 1 base, and 15 bases separated the two germline ends. The CDR3 length is 16 residues. In germline, CDR1 is SGHTA, CDR2 FQGNSA. The CDR3 DNA follows: TGTGCCAGCAGCTTCTTACAGGCCACAAATAACTATGGCTACACCTTC. It translates to CASSFLQATNNYGYTF.

This clonotype was seen only a few times. The rearrangement links TRBV12-3 or TRBV12-4 to TRBJ1-1, with a tentative D call TRBD1 (6 bases). V lost 3 bases and J 4 bases, leaving 18 bases between the germline ends. The CDR3 length is 16 residues. The CDR3: CASSFPQVRGSTEAFF. The CDR3 nucleotides read TGTGCCAGCAGTTTTCCCCAGGTTAGGGGGAGCACTGAAGCTTTCTTT.

The J gene is TRBJ2-4, the V gene TRBV7-2; D might be TRBD1 (8 bases). V lost 4 bases to trimming and J lost 0 bases, with 19 bases between them. The CDR3 is made up of 18 amino acids. CDR1 SGHTA and CDR2 FQGNSA come from the germline V gene. CDR3 protein: CASSSAYRGGLAKNIQYF. CDR3 bases: TGTGCCAGCAGCTCGGCGTACAGGGGGGGCCTAGCCAAAAACATTCAGTACTTC. Complete variable domain (other parts from reference TRBV7-2 and TRBJ2-4): GAGVSQSPSNKVTEKGKDVELRCDPISGHTALYWYRQSLGQGLEFLIYFQGNSAPDKSGLPSDRFSAERTGGSVSTLTIQRTQQEDSAVYLCASSSAYRGGLAKNIQYFGAGTRLSVL.

This clonotype turned up a few times. The chain joins TRBV7-9 to TRBJ2-3, with D perhaps TRBD1 (5 bases). The ends were cut back, 5 bases at V and 7 bases at J, with 19 bases in the middle. CDR1 and CDR2 (germline): SEHNR, FQNEAQ (reference sequence). This CDR3 has 15 amino acids. The CDR3: CASSPRQSPLNTQYF. The CDR3 DNA follows: TGTGCCAGCAGCCCGCGACAGTCCCCCTTAAATACGCAGTATTTT.

This clonotype was counted a few times. This chain connects TRBV19 to TRBJ1-1, with 8 bases that match TRBD1. The CDR3 totals 17 residues. V shed 2 bases and J 3 bases; nucleotides not matched to a gene: 11. Germline V CDR1 and CDR2: LNHDA, SQIVND (reference sequence). CDR3 sequence (DNA): TGTGCCAGTAGTATAACCGGGACAGGTCAGGGGGACACTGAAGCTTTCTTT. Translating it yields CASSITGTGQGDTEAFF.

The chain employs TRBV6-5 and TRBJ2-3; perhaps TRBD2 as D (6 bases). Germline CDR1 MNHEY, CDR2 SVGAGI. The CDR3 is 15 amino acids. The germline V and J ends were trimmed by 7 bases and 4 bases, with 18 bases remaining between them. The CDR3 DNA follows: TGTGCCAGCATGGAGGGTTGGTACCGACCAGATACGCAGTATTTT. Translating gives CASMEGWYRPDTQYF.

The genes are TRBV6-7 and TRBJ2-7; D uncertain. TRBV6-7 carries the ORF label, with uncertain function. The CDR3 contains 21 residues. Trimming took 2 bases from V and 2 from J, leaving 31 bases between them. CDR3 residues: CASSYPTVENHLGKTTYEQYF. The CDR3 bases are TGTGCCAGCAGTTACCCGACTGTGGAGAACCACCTGGGGAAAACTACCTACGAGCAGTACTTC.

The V and J genes are TRBV7-2 and TRBJ1-2; no clear D gene. The V end was cut by 3 bases, the J end by 6 bases, with 14 bases between. The CDR3 totals 14 residues. Looked up from germline, CDR1 is SGHTA and CDR2 is FQGNSA. CDR3: CASSFTGIGDGYTF. DNA for the CDR3: TGTGCCAGCAGCTTCACCGGCATCGGTGATGGCTACACCTTC.

The chain links TRBV20-1 to TRBJ2-2; 11 bases align to TRBD2. The V gene's germline CDR1 is DFQATT and CDR2 SNEGSKA (reference sequence). The CDR3 covers 16 residues. The ends lost 3 bases at V and 2 bases at J; junction bases unmatched: 5. The CDR3 spells CSARATSGSNTGELFF. CDR3 bases: TGCAGTGCTAGGGCTACTAGCGGGAGTAACACCGGGGAGCTGTTTTTT.

This clonotype turned up a few times. The chain has TRBV7-9 and TRBJ2-2; D remains unclear. Trimming removed 7 bases at V and 4 bases at J, with 7 bases between. Germline loops: CDR1 SEHNR, CDR2 FQNEAQ (reference sequence). There are 12 residues in the CDR3. In nucleotides, the CDR3 is TGTGCCAGCAAGGCCGGCACCGGGGAGCTGTTTTTT. Its translation: CASKAGTGELFF.